The clone carrying this T cell receptor (beta chain) was seen a few times. Profiled with immunoSEQ multiplex PCR; TCRdb holds only in-frame clones, not every one. The sample has tens of thousands of clones; about three quarters are singletons. The sample originates from a study of OX40 agonist ivuxolimab in advanced cancers. As for the study in general: Patients enrolled in dose escalation were diagnosed with hepatocellular carcinoma, melanoma, renal cell or head and neck cancer. Mean age around 60 years, range 23 to 79; about 85% male.

Germline assignment: CDR1 MGHRA and CDR2 YSYEKL. CDR3 length: 16 amino acids. The V and J ends lost 4 bases and 0 bases, in that order; junction bases with no gene match: 6. The rearrangement links TRBV4-1 to TRBJ1-5; 7 bases agree with TRBD1. The sample was CD4+ or CD8+ T cells sorted from blood, taken in a trial of the OX40 agonist ivuxolimab. The TCR was taken from an adult with an advanced solid tumor such as melanoma, head and neck, liver or kidney cancer. The CDR3 spells CASSRRDSNSNQPQHF. CDR3 nucleotide sequence: TGCGCCAGCAGCCGGCGGGACAGCAATAGCAATCAGCCCCAGCATTTT.